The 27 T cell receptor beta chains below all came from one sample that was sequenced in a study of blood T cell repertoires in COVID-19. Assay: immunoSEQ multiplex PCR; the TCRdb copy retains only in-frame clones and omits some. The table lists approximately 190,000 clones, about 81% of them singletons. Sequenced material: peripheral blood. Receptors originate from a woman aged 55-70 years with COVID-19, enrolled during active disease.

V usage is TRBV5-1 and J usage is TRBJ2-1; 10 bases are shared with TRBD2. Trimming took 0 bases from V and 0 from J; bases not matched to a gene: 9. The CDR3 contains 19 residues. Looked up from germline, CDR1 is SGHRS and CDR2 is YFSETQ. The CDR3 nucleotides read TGCGCCAGCAGCTTGGGATTCCGGTCTAGCGGGAGCTCCTACAATGAGCAGTTCTTC. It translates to CASSLGFRSSGSSYNEQFF. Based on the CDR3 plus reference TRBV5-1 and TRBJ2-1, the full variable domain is KAGVTQTPRYLIKTRGQQVTLSCSPISGHRSVSWYQQTPGQGLQFLFEYFSETQRNKGNFPGRFSGRQFSNSRSEMNVSTLELGDSALYLCASSLGFRSSGSSYNEQFFGPGTRLTVL.

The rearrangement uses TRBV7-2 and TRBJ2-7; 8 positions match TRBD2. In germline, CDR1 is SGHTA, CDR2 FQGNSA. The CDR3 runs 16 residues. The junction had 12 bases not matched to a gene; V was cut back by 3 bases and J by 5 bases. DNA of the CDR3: TGTGCCAGCAGCTTGGTTCTTGGCGGGAGGCTCCACGAGCAGTACTTC. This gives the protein CASSLVLGGRLHEQYF.

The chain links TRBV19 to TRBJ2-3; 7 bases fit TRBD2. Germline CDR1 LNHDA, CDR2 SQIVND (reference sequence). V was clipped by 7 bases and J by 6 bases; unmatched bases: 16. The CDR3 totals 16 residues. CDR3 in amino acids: CASNPRTGGIGDTQYF. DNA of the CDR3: TGTGCCAGTAACCCTCGGACGGGGGGTATCGGGGATACGCAGTATTTT.

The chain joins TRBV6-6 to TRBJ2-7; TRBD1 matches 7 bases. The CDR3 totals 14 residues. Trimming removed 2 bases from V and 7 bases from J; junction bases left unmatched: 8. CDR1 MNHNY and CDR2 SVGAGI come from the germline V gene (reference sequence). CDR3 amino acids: CASSYPGQFQEQYV. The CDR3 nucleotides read TGTGCCAGCAGTTACCCGGGACAGTTTCAAGAGCAGTACGTC.

The CDR3 DNA sequence: TGTGCCACCAATACCCGGAGAGGAAACACCATATATTTT. It encodes CATNTRRGNTIYF. The chain couples TRBV19 to TRBJ1-3, with unresolved D. Trimming left V 10 bases short and J 4 bases short, with 14 bases between. The CDR3 spans 13 residues. Germline V gene lookup returns CDR1 LNHDA and CDR2 SQIVND (reference sequence).

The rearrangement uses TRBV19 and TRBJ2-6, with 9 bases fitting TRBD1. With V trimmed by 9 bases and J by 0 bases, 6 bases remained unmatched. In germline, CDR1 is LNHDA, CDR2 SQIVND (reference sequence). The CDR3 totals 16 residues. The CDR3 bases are TGTGCCAGCTCCGGGACAGGGCTCTCTGGGGCCAACGTCCTGACTTTC. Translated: CASSGTGLSGANVLTF.

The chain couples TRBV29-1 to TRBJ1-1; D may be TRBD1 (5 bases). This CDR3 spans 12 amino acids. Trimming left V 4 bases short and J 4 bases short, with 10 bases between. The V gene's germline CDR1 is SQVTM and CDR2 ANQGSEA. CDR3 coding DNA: TGCAGCGTTGCACAGGTGGTCACTGAAGCTTTCTTT. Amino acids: CSVAQVVTEAFF.

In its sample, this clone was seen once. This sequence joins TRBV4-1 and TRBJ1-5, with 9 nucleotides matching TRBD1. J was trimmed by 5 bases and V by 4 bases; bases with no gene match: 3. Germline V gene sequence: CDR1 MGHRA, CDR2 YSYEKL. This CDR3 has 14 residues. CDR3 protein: CASSPDRGHQPQHF. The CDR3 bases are TGCGCCAGCAGCCCGGACAGGGGACATCAGCCCCAGCATTTT.

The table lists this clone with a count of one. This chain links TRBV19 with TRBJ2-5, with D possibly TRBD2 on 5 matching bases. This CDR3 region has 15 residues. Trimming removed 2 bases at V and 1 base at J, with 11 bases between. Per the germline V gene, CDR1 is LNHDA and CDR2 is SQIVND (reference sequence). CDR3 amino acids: CASSITAGLQETQYF. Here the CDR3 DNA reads TGTGCCAGTAGTATAACGGCAGGACTCCAAGAGACCCAGTACTTC.

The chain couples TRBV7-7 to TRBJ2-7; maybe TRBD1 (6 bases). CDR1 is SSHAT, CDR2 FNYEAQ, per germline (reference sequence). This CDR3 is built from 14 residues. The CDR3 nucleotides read TGTGCTAGCAGCCCCGGGACAAAACCTAACGAGCAGTACGTC. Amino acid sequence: CASSPGTKPNEQYV.

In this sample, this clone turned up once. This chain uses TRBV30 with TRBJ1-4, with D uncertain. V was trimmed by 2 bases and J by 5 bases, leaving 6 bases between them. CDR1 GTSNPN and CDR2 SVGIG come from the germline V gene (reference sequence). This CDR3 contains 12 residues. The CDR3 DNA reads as TGTGCCTGGAGTCCGGTCAATGAAAAACTGTTTTTT. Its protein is CAWSPVNEKLFF.

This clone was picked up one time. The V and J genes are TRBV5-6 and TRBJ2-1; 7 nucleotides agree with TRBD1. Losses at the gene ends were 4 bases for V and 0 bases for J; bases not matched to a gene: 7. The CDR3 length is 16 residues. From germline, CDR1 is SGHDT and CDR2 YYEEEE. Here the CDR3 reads CASSPGQVSSYNEQFF. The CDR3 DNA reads TGTGCCAGCAGCCCCGGACAGGTTAGCTCCTACAATGAGCAGTTCTTC.

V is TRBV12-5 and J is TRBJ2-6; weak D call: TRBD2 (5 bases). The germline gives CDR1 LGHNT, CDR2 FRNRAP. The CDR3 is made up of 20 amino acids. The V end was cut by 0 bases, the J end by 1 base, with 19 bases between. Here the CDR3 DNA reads TGTGCTAGTGGTTTGGTCCACCCGGGGAAACGAGGATCTGGGGCCAACGTCCTGACTTTC. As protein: CASGLVHPGKRGSGANVLTF. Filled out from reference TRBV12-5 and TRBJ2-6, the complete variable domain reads DARVTQTPRHKVTEMGQEVTMRCQPILGHNTVFWYRQTMMQGLELLAYFRNRAPLDDSGMPKDRFSAEMPDATLATLKIQPSEPRDSAVYFCASGLVHPGKRGSGANVLTFGAGSRLTVL.

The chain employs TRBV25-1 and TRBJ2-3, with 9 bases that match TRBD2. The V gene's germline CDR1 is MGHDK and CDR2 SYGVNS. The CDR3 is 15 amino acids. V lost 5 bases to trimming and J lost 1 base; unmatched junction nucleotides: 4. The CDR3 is CASSRPSGGTDTQYF. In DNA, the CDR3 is TGTGCCAGCAGTAGGCCTAGCGGGGGCACAGATACGCAGTATTTT. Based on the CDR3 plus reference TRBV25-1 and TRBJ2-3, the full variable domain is EADIYQTPRYLVIGTGKKITLECSQTMGHDKMYWYQQDPGMELHLIHYSYGVNSTEKGDLSSESTVSRIRTEHFPLTLESARPSHTSQYLCASSRPSGGTDTQYFGPGTRLTVL.

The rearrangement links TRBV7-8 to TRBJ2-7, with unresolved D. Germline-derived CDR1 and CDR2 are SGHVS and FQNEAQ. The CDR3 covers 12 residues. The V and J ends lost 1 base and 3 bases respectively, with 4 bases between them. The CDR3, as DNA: TGTGCCAGCAGCTTAGTCGGCTACGAGCAGTACTTC. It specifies CASSLVGYEQYF.

The CDR3 reads CASSSYRGLSKNIQYF. The CDR3 bases are TGTGCCAGCAGTTCATACAGGGGTCTGTCCAAAAACATTCAGTACTTC. V gene TRBV28 combines with J gene TRBJ2-4, with 7 bases that match TRBD1. Germline V lookup: CDR1 MDHEN, CDR2 SYDVKM. Trimming took 4 bases from V and 2 from J; bases not matched to a gene: 8. This CDR3 contains 16 residues.

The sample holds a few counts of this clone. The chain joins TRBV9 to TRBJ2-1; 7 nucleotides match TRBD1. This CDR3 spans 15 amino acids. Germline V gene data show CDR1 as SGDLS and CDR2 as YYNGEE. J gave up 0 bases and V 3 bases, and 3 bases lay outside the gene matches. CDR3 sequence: CASSGYRGSYNEQFF. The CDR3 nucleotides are TGTGCCAGCAGCGGATACAGGGGCTCCTACAATGAGCAGTTCTTC.

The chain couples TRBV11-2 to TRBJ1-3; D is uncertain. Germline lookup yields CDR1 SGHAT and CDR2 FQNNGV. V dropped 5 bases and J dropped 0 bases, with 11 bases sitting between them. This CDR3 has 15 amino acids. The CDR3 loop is CASSAFGISGNTIYF. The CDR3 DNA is TGTGCCAGCAGCGCCTTCGGGATCTCTGGAAACACCATATATTTT. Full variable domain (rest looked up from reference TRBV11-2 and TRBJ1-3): EAGVAQSPRYKIIEKRQSVAFWCNPISGHATLYWYQQILGQGPKLLIQFQNNGVVDDSQLPKDRFSAERLKGVDSTLKIQPAKLEDSAVYLCASSAFGISGNTIYFGEGSWLTVV.

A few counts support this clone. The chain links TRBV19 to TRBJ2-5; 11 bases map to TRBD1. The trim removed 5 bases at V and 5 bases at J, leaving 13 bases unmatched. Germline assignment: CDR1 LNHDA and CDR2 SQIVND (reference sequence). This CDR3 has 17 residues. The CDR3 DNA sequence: TGTGCCAGTAGTTTCAATAGTTGGACAGGGGGCCGGGAGACCCAGTACTTC. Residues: CASSFNSWTGGRETQYF.

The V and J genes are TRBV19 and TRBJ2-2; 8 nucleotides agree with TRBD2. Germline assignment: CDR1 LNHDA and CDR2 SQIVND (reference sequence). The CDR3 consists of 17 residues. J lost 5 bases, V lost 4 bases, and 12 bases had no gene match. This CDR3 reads CASSKREGQVRTGELFF. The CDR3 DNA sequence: TGTGCCAGTAGTAAACGGGAGGGCCAGGTGCGAACCGGGGAGCTGTTTTTT.

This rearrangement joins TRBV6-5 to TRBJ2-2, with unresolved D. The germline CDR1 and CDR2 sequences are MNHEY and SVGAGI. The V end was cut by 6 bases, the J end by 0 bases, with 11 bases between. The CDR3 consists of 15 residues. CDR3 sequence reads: CASRAGLTNTGELFF. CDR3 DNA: TGTGCCAGCAGGGCAGGCCTCACGAACACCGGGGAGCTGTTTTTT.

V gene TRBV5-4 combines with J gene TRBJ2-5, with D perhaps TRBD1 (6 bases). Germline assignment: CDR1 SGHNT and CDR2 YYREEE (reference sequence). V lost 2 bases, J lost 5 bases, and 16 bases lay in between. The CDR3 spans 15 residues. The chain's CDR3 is CASSLTGSLGETQYF. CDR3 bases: TGTGCCAGCAGCTTAACAGGGAGCCTAGGGGAGACCCAGTACTTC.

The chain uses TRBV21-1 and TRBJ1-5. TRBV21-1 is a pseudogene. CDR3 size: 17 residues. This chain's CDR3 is CASSKGPRDKGNQPQHF. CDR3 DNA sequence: TGTGCCAGCAGCAAAGGGCCGCGGGATAAGGGCAATCAGCCCCAGCATTTT.

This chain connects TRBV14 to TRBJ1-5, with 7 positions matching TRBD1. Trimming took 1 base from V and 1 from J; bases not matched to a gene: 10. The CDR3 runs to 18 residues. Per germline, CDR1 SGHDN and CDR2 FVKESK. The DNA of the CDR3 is TGTGCCAGCAGCCAAGGGATTGGCACGACAGGGAGCAATCAGCCCCAGCATTTT. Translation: CASSQGIGTTGSNQPQHF.

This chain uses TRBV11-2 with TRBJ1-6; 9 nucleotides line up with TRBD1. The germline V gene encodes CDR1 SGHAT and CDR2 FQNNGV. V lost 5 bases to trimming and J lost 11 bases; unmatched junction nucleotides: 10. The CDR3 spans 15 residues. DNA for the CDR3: TGTGCCAGCAGCATATACCGGGACAGGGCTGCACCCCTCCACTTT. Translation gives CASSIYRDRAAPLHF.

The CDR3 DNA follows: TGTGCCAGCAGCTCCGTCAACGGGGGGCAGGACGAGCAGTACTTC. This translates into CASSSVNGGQDEQYF. This rearrangement joins TRBV7-3 to TRBJ2-7, with D perhaps matching TRBD2 (7 bases). Germline V lookup: CDR1 SGHTA, CDR2 FQGTGA. This CDR3 has 15 amino acids. V was trimmed by 4 bases and J by 5 bases, leaving 18 bases between them.

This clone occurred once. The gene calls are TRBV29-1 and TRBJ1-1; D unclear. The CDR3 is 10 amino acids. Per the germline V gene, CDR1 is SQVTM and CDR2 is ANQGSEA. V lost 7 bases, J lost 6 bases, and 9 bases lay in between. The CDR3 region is CSASPPEAFF. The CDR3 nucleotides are TGCAGCGCAAGCCCACCTGAAGCTTTCTTT.